In its sample, the clone carrying this TCR beta chain was seen many times. Its target is unknown. The ends lost 2 bases at V and 15 bases at J; junction bases unmatched: 17. The CDR3 extends over 16 amino acids. Looked up from germline, CDR1 is SGHTA and CDR2 is FQGNSA. Template switching with 5'RACE generated the TCR cDNA and added a universal primer site and UMIs. TCRdb processed the 5' RACE reads anew with MiXCR; each CDR3 protein has one entry. The sample comprises some 240,000 distinct CDR3 sequences, 3.6% of which are singletons, and under 20% rests with the top ten. This entry belongs to a study of T cells after yellow fever vaccination. Across the whole study: When fractions had low cell numbers, they were prepared with SMART-Seq v4 Ultra Low Input.

Findings and limits, study-wide: Re-detected after boosting: most primary clones, 96% of CD4 and 88% of CD8. In FACS-sorted repertoires, abundant clonotypes from the bulk population could appear as contaminants.

The sample consisted of PBMCs, taken 15 days after the yellow fever booster vaccination. V usage is TRBV7-2 and J usage is TRBJ2-1; 9 bases match TRBD2. This sequence was found in a man aged 18-30 years who received the YFV17D yellow fever vaccine. The CDR3 sequence: CASSLRWGRGGASPFF. CDR3 DNA: TGTGCCAGCAGCTTACGGTGGGGGCGCGGGGGGGCCTCACCGTTCTTC.